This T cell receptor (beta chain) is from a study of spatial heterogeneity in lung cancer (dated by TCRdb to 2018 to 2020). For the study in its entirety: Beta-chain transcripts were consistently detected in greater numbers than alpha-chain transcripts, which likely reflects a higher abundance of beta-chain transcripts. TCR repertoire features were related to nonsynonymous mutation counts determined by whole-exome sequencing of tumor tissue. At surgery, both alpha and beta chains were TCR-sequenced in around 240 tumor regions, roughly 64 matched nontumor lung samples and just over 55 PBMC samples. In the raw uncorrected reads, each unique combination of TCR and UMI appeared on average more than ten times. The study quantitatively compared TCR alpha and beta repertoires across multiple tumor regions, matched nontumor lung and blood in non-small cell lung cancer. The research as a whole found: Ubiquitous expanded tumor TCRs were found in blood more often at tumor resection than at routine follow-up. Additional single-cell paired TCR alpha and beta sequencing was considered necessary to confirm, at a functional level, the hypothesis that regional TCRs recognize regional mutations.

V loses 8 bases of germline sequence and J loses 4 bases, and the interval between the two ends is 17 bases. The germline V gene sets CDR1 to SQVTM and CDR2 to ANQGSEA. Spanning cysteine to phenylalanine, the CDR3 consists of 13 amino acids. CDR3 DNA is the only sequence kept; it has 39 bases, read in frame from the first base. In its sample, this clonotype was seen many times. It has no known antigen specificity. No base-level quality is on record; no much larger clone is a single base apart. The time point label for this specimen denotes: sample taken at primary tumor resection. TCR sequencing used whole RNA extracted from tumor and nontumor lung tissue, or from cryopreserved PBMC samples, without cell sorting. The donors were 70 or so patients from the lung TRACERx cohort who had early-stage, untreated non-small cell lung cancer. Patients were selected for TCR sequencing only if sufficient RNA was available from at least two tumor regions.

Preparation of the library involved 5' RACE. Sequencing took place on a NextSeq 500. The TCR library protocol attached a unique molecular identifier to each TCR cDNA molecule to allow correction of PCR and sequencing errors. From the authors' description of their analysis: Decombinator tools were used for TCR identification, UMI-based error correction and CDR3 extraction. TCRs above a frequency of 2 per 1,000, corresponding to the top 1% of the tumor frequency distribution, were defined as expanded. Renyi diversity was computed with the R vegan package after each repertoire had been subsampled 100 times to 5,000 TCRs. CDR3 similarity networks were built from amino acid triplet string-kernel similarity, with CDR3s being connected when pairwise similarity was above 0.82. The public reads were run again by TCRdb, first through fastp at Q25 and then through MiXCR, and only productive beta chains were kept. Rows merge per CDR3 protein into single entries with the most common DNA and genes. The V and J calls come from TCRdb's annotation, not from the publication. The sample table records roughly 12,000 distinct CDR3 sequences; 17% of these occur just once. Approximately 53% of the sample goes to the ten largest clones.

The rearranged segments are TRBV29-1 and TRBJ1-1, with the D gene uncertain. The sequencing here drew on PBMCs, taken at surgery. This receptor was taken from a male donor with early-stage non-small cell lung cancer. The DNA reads TGCAGCTTCTCATCGGGGAAGGGCACTGAAGCTTTCTTT. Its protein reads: CSFSSGKGTEAFF. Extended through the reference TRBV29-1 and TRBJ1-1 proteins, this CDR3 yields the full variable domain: SAVISQKPSRDICQRGTSLTIQCQVDSQVTMMFWYRQQPGQSLTLIATANQGSEATYESGFVIDKFPISRPNLTFSTLTVSNMSPEDSSIYLCSFSSGKGTEAFFGQGTRLTVV.